A selection of T cell receptor beta chains follows, all from one sample in a study of shared clonotypes between healthy human individuals. Here immunoSEQ multiplex PCR was the method, and the copy in TCRdb shows in-frame clones only, minus some. Among approximately 470,000 clones listed, roughly 80% were seen once. Sequencing input: PBMCs. The receptors shown here come from a woman aged 40-49 years in good health. Some clones in this sample may be carry-over from other donors' samples. Each CDR3 is given with its conserved first and last residue. The D gene is left open where the match is weak. Not every row has a clone size; where given, it reads once, few, many or a size class.

CASRGQASNTGELFF	TGTGCCAGCCGGGGACAGGCCTCGAACACCGGGGAGCTGTTTTTT	TRBV2	TRBJ2-2	TRBD1	once
CASSPWRNTEAFF	TGTGCCAGCAGCCCCTGGAGGAACACTGAAGCTTTCTTT	TRBV4-2	TRBJ1-1	NA	many
CAISESVRTPFF	TGTGCCATCAGTGAGTCGGTACGAACTCCTTTCTTT	TRBV10-3	TRBJ1-1	NA	NA
CASSLPGASGADTQYF	TGTGCCAGCAGCTTACCCGGGGCTAGCGGTGCAGATACGCAGTATTTT	TRBV5-4	TRBJ2-3	TRBD2	NA
CASSAALNTGELFF	TGTGCCAGCAGCGCTGCTCTAAACACCGGGGAGCTGTTTTTT	TRBV5-4	TRBJ2-2	NA	NA
CASSLDLSTDTQYF	TGCGCCAGCAGCCTTGACCTAAGCACAGATACGCAGTATTTT	TRBV5-1	TRBJ2-3	NA	many
CSVFGTSNEQFF	TGCAGCGTTTTCGGGACTAGCAATGAGCAGTTCTTC	TRBV29-1	TRBJ2-1	TRBD2	NA
CASSIRDRAGVDTEAFF	TGTGCCAGTAGTATACGGGACAGGGCGGGAGTGGACACTGAAGCTTTCTTT	TRBV19	TRBJ1-1	TRBD1	NA
CASSKPVSGVLLSEQFF	TGTGCCAGCAGTAAACCTGTTAGCGGGGTCCTGTTGAGTGAGCAGTTCTTC	TRBV27	TRBJ2-1	TRBD2	NA
CASSQGTSSGTGVSNIQYF	TGCGCCAGCAGCCAAGGCACCTCATCCGGGACAGGGGTTTCGAACATTCAGTACTTC	TRBV4-3	TRBJ2-4	TRBD1	NA
CASSLDLGNEQYF	TGTGCCAGCAGCTTAGATCTGGGTAACGAGCAGTACTTC	TRBV11-2	TRBJ2-7	NA	NA
CASTKGQRTGELFF	TGTGCCAGCACCAAAGGACAGAGAACCGGGGAGCTGTTTTTT	TRBV28	TRBJ2-2	NA	NA
CASSPRTNTDTQYF	TGTGCCAGCAGCCCCCGGACTAACACAGATACGCAGTATTTT	TRBV5-4	TRBJ2-3	NA	once
CASTMEGGRGETQYF	TGTGCCAGCACTATGGAGGGGGGTCGTGGAGAGACCCAGTACTTC	TRBV28	TRBJ2-5	NA	NA
CASSLRGIAYNEQFF	TGTGCCAGCAGCCTCCGGGGTATAGCTTACAATGAGCAGTTCTTC	TRBV7-3	TRBJ2-1	NA	NA
CASGLADTEAFF	TGTGCCAGCGGGTTGGCTGACACTGAAGCTTTCTTT	TRBV28	TRBJ1-1	NA	NA
CASSLLGRNETQYF	TGCGCCAGCAGCCTCCTCGGGAGAAATGAGACCCAGTACTTC	TRBV4-1	TRBJ2-5	NA	few
CASSLYEQYF	TGTGCCAGCAGCCTCTACGAGCAGTACTTC	TRBV14	TRBJ2-7	NA	NA